Listed here are 10 T cell receptor beta chains from one sample, sequenced in a study of blood T cell repertoires in COVID-19. The repertoire was sequenced with immunoSEQ multiplex PCR; TCRdb's copy has only in-frame clones and lacks some. The sample carries 300,000 to 400,000 clones, 89% recorded once. The material sequenced was peripheral blood. These receptors were taken from a woman aged 25-40 years with COVID-19, enrolled during active disease.

To note about this clone: Other DNA sequences in the same sample also yield this CDR3. The chain is built from TRBV7-6 and TRBJ2-5; D call uncertain. Trimming took off 1 base at V and 1 base at J, with 7 bases between the two ends. The CDR3 sequence is 14 residues long. CDR1 is SGHVS, CDR2 FNYEAQ, per germline. CDR3: CASSLGASQETQYF. The CDR3, as DNA: TGTGCCAGCAGCTTAGGGGCCTCCCAAGAGACCCAGTACTTC.

The genes are TRBV9 and TRBJ1-1, with 7 bases aligning to TRBD1. Germline lookup yields CDR1 SGDLS and CDR2 YYNGEE. Trimming cost V 3 bases and J 9 bases; bases outside gene matches: 2. The CDR3 covers 11 residues. The CDR3 bases are TGTGCCAGCAGCGGACAGGGTCAAGCTTTCTTT. Residues: CASSGQGQAFF.

The genes are TRBV4-2 and TRBJ2-1, with TRBD2 identical over 8 bases. Germline assignment: CDR1 LGHNA and CDR2 YNFKEQ. The CDR3 is 17 amino acids. After removal of 2 bases from V and 2 bases from J, the junction contained 8 bases not matched to a gene. Written as DNA, the CDR3 is TGTGCCAGCAGCCAAAAGACTAGCGCTTATACCTACAATGAGCAGTTCTTC. Encoded protein: CASSQKTSAYTYNEQFF.

Only a few counts were recorded for this clone. The V and J genes are TRBV5-1 and TRBJ2-2, with D unclear. Trimming pared 6 bases from V and 3 bases from J, leaving 12 bases between. CDR1 is SGHRS and CDR2 is YFSETQ in the germline V gene. This CDR3 has 14 residues. CDR3: CASKSTPDTGELFF. As DNA, the CDR3 is TGCGCCAGCAAGAGTACGCCGGACACCGGGGAGCTGTTTTTT.

The rearrangement uses TRBV12-2 and TRBJ2-4; the D call of TRBD2 is as the table states it, not checked on the DNA. TRBV12-2 is noted as a pseudogene. The CDR3 runs to 14 residues. CDR3 sequence: CASRLREAKNIQYF. DNA of the CDR3: TGTGCAAGTCGCTTACGCGAGGCCAAAAACATTCAGTACTTC.

This clone was seen once. J is TRBJ2-7 and V is TRBV9; 10 positions agree with TRBD1. V was clipped by 3 bases and J by 6 bases; unmatched bases: 6. Germline V gene sequence: CDR1 SGDLS, CDR2 YYNGEE. The CDR3 has 14 amino acids. In DNA, the CDR3 is TGTGCCAGCAGCGGGAGGACAGGGGGAGGCGAGCAGTACTTC. As protein: CASSGRTGGGEQYF.

The chain joins TRBV30 to TRBJ1-5, with TRBD1 matching 7 bases. Germline loops: CDR1 GTSNPN, CDR2 SVGIG (reference sequence). CDR3 length equals 14 residues. With V trimmed by 2 bases and J by 2 bases, 3 bases remained unmatched. The chain's CDR3 is CAWSNGQGNQPQHF. CDR3 sequence (DNA): TGTGCCTGGAGTAATGGACAGGGCAATCAGCCCCAGCATTTT.

This rearrangement joins TRBV7-2 to TRBJ1-4, with TRBD1 matching 7 bases. Germline V gives CDR1 SGHTA, CDR2 FQGNSA. With V trimmed by 2 bases and J by 4 bases, 7 bases remained unmatched. The CDR3 length is 16 residues. In DNA form, the CDR3 reads TGTGCCAGCAGCTTAATGCCGGGACAGCTTAATGAAAAACTGTTTTTT. Amino acid sequence: CASSLMPGQLNEKLFF. The complete variable domain, with remaining parts taken from reference TRBV7-2 and TRBJ1-4, reads GAGVSQSPSNKVTEKGKDVELRCDPISGHTALYWYRQSLGQGLEFLIYFQGNSAPDKSGLPSDRFSAERTGGSVSTLTIQRTQQEDSAVYLCASSLMPGQLNEKLFFGSGTQLSVL.

V usage is TRBV24-1 and J usage is TRBJ2-1; unclear D gene. Trimming stripped 0 bases from V and 5 bases from J, with 7 bases between. The length of the CDR3 is 14 residues. CDR1 is KGHDR, CDR2 SFDVKD, per germline. CDR3 sequence: CATSDLLQNNEQFF. The CDR3 DNA is TGTGCCACCAGTGATTTGCTTCAGAACAATGAGCAGTTCTTC.

In DNA, the CDR3 is TGTGCCAGCAGTTTAGGTTACTACTACGAGCAGTACTTC. Translated: CASSLGYYYEQYF. This sequence joins TRBV6-2 or TRBV6-3 and TRBJ2-7; D is unresolved. V was clipped by 4 bases and J by 3 bases, with 10 bases between them. The CDR3 covers 13 residues. CDR1 and CDR2 from the germline V gene are MNHEY and SVGEGT.